A selection of T cell receptor beta chains follows, all from one sample in a study of radiotherapy plus CTLA-4 blockade in lung cancer. The protocol was immunoSEQ multiplex PCR, while the TCRdb copy is restricted to in-frame clones and leaves out a portion. The repertoire consists of some 60,000 clones, with approximately 80% occurring once and the leading ten covering roughly 17%. This sample comprised peripheral blood, obtained from a patient treated with radiotherapy plus ipilimumab. The source of these receptors is a human donor with non-small cell lung cancer who had a complete response to radiotherapy plus ipilimumab. CDR3s include the opening cysteine and the closing phenylalanine or tryptophan.

>TRBV25-1|TRBJ2-3
CASAGVVGADTQYF
>TRBV19|TRBJ2-4
CASSILGTGPLAKNIQYF
>TRBV10-1|TRBJ2-7
CASSSSTALGVGQYF
>TRBV2|TRBJ1-2
CASSGGPMGKSYGYTF
>TRBV7-2|TRBJ2-2
CASSQRLAGDGELFF
>TRBV9|TRBJ1-6
CASSVVAGENSPLHF
>TRBV30|TRBJ1-2
CAWSVQGAYGYTF
>TRBV6-1|TRBJ2-3
CASMRVLDTQYF
>TRBV5-1|TRBJ2-3
CASSLEGSGGTDTQYF
>TRBV25-1|TRBJ1-5
CASSDQGVIWPQHF
>TRBV6-5|TRBJ1-1
CASSYSPDRQNTEAFF
>TRBV4-1|TRBJ1-5
CASSDRDRGAGWGNQPQHF
>TRBV15|TRBJ2-2
CATSSQRTVNTGELFF
>TRBV28|TRBJ2-1
CATKQGYNEQFF
>TRBV7-6|TRBJ2-3
CASSRDSPRAGDTQYF
>TRBV6-5|TRBJ2-1
CASSYAGGRYNEQFF
>TRBV4-1|TRBJ2-4
CASSQDELAKNIQYF
>TRBV27|TRBJ1-1
CASSRGPGQVMNTEAFF
>TRBV11-2|TRBJ1-3
CASSWSPQGRGNTIYF
>TRBV9|TRBJ2-3
CASSVGQYSSTDTQYF
>TRBV7-9|TRBJ2-5
CASGLETQYF
>TRBV7-2|TRBJ2-2
CASSLNPSGVTGELFF
>TRBV29-1|TRBJ2-2
CSVEGQGSVGELFF
>TRBV9|TRBJ1-1
CASSPPMNTEAFF
>TRBV29-1|TRBJ1-2
CSVDSAGAGDGYTF
>TRBV2|TRBJ2-5
CASSGGFRDREWQETQYF
>TRBV5-5|TRBJ2-1
CASSLTSGVVNEQFF
>TRBV30|TRBJ1-2
CAWNPHRGDYGYTF
>TRBV6-6|TRBJ1-4
CASSPSGGEKLFF
>TRBV2|TRBJ1-3
CASSRDRGRGSGNTIYF
>TRBV7-9|TRBJ2-1
CASSLETGGDAQFF
>TRBV6-6|TRBJ1-4
CASSTDRGRTKLFF
>TRBV7-2|TRBJ2-3
CASSAPGLAGVNTQYF